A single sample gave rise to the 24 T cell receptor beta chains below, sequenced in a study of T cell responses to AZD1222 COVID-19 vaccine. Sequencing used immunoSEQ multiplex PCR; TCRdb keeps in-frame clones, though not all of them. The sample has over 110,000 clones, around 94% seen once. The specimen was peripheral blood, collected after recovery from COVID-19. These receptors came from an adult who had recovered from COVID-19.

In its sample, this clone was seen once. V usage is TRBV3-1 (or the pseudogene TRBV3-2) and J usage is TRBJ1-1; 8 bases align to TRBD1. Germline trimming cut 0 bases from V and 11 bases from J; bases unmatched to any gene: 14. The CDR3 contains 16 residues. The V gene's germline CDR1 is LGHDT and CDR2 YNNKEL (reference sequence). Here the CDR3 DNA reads TGTGCCAGCAGCCAAGAAGTAAGGACAGGGATTCGGGATGCTTTCTTT. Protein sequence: CASSQEVRTGIRDAFF.

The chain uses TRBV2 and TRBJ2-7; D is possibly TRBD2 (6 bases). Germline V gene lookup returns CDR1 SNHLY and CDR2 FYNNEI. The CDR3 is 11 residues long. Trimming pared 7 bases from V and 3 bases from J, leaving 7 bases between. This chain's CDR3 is CASNGGYEQYF. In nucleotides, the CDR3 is TGTGCCAGCAACGGGGGCTACGAGCAGTACTTC.

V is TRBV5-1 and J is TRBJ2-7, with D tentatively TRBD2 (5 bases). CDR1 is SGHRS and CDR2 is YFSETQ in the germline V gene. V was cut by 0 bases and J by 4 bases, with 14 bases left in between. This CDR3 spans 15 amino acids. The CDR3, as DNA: TGCGCCAGCAGCTTGGTAGGGAGTGGTGAGTACGAGCAGTACTTC. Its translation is CASSLVGSGEYEQYF.

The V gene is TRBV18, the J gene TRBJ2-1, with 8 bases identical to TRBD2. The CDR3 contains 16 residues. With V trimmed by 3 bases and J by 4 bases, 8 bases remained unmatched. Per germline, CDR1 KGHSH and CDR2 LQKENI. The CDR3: CASSPRLSGSYNEQFF. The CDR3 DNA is TGTGCCAGCTCACCTCGCCTGAGCGGGAGTTACAATGAGCAGTTCTTC.

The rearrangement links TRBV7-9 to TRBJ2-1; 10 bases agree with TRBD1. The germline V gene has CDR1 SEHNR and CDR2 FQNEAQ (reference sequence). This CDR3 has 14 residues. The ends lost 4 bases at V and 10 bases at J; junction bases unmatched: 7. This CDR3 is CASSSGQGTDEQFF. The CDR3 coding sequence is TGTGCCAGCAGCTCGGGACAGGGGACCGACGAGCAGTTCTTC.

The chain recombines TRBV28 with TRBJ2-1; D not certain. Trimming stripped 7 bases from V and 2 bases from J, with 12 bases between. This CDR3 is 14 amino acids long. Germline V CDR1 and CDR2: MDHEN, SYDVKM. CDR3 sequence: CASTLGLAYNEQFF. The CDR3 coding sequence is TGTGCCAGCACCCTAGGGCTAGCCTACAATGAGCAGTTCTTC.

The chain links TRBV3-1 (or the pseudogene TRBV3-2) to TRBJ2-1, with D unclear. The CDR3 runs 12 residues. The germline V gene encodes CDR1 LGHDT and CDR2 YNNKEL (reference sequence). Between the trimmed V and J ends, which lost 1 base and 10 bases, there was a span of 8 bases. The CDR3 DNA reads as TGTGCCAGCAGCCAAGGGCTAGGAGAGCAGTTCTTC. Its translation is CASSQGLGEQFF.

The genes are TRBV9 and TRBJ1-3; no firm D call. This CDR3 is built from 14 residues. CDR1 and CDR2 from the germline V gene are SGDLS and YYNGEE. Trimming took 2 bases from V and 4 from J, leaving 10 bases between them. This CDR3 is CASSVTSEGNTIYF. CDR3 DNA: TGTGCCAGCAGCGTTACTAGTGAAGGAAACACCATATATTTT.

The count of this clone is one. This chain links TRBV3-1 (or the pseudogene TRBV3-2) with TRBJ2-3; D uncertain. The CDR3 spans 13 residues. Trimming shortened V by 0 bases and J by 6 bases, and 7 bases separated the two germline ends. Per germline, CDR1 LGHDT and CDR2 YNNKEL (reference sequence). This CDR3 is CASSQEGTDTQYF. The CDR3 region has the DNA TGTGCCAGCAGCCAAGAGGGTACCGATACGCAGTATTTT.

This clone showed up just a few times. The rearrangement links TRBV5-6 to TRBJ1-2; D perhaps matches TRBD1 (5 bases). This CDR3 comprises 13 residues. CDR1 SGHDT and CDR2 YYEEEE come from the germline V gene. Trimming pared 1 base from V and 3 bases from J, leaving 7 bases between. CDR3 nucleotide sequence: TGTGCCAGCAGCTTGAGGGGTTACTATGGCTACACCTTC. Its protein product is CASSLRGYYGYTF.

In nucleotides, the CDR3 is TGTGCCACCAGCAGTTGGGACAGGGGCGGAAATTCACCCCTCCACTTT. This codes for CATSSWDRGGNSPLHF. The chain combines TRBV15 with TRBJ1-6, with 10 bases identical to TRBD1. The CDR3 extends over 16 amino acids. Germline V gene lookup returns CDR1 LNHNV and CDR2 YYDKDF (reference sequence). Trimming cost V 3 bases and J 7 bases; bases outside gene matches: 6.

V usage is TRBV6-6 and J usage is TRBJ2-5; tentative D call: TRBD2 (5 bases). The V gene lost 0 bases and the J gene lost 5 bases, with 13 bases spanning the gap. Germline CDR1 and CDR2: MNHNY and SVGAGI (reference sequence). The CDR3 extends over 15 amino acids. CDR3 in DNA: TGTGCCAGCAGTTACTCGAGGACTCCGGGGGAGACCCAGTACTTC. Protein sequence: CASSYSRTPGETQYF.

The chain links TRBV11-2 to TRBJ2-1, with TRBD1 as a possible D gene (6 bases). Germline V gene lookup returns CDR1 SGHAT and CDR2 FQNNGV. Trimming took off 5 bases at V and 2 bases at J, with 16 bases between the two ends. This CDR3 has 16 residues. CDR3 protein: CASSISTRTAYNEQFF. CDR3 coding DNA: TGTGCCAGCAGCATAAGCACACGGACAGCCTACAATGAGCAGTTCTTC.

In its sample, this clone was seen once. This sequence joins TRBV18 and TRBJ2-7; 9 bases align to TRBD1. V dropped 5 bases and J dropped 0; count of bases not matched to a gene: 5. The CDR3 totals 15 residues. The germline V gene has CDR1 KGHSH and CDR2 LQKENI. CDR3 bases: TGTGCCAGCTCAGAGGGACAGGGAAGCTCCTACGAGCAGTACTTC. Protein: CASSEGQGSSYEQYF.

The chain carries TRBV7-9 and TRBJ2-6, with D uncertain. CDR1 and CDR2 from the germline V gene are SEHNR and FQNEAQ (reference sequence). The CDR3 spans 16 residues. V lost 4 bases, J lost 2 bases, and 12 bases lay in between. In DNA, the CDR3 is TGTGCCAGCAGCTCCACCGACACTGCTGGGGCCAACGTCCTGACTTTC. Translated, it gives CASSSTDTAGANVLTF.

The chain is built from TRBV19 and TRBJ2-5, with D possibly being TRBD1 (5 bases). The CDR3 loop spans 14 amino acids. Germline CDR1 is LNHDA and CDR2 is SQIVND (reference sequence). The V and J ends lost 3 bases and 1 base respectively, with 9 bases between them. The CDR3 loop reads CASSMWQGQETQYF. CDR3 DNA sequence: TGTGCCAGTAGTATGTGGCAGGGCCAAGAGACCCAGTACTTC.

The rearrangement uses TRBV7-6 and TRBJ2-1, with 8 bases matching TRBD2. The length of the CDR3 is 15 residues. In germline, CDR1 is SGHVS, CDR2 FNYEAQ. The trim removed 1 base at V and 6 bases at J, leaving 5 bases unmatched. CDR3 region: CASSLGREGPNEQFF. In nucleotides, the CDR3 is TGTGCCAGCAGCTTAGGCCGGGAGGGCCCCAATGAGCAGTTCTTC.

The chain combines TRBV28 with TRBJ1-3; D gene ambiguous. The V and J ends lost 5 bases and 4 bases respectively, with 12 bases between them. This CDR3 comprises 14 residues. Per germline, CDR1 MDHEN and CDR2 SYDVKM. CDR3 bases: TGTGCCAGCAGTCGGGGTGAGTCCGGAAACACCATATATTTT. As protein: CASSRGESGNTIYF.

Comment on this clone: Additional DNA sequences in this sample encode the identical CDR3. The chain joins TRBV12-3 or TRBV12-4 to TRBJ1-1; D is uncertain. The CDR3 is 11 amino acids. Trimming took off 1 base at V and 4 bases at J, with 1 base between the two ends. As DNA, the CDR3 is TGTGCCAGCAGTTTAGGCACTGAAGCTTTCTTT. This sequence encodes CASSLGTEAFF.

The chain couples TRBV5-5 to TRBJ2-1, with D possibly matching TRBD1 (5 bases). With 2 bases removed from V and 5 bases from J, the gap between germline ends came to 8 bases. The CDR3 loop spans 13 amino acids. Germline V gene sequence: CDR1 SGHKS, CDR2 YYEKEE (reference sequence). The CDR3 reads CASSFWTHNEQFF. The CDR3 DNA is TGTGCCAGCAGCTTCTGGACACACAATGAGCAGTTCTTC. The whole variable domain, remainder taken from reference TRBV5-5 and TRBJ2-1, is DAGVTQSPTHLIKTRGQQVTLRCSPISGHKSVSWYQQVLGQGPQFIFQYYEKEERGRGNFPDRFSARQFPNYSSELNVNALLLGDSALYLCASSFWTHNEQFFGPGTRLTVL.

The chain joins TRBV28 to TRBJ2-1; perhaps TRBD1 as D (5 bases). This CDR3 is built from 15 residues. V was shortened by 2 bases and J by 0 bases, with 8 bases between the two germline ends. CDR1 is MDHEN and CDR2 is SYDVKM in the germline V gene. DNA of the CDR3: TGTGCCAGCAGTTTAGGGGCGCTCTCCTACAATGAGCAGTTCTTC. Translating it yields CASSLGALSYNEQFF. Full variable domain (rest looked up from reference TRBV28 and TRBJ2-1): DVKVTQSSRYLVKRTGEKVFLECVQDMDHENMFWYRQDPGLGLRLIYFSYDVKMKEKGDIPEGYSVSREKKERFSLILESASTNQTSMYLCASSLGALSYNEQFFGPGTRLTVL.

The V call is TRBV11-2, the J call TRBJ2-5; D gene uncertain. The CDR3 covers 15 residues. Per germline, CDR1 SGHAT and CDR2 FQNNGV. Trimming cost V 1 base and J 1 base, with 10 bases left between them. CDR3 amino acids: CASSLVSQLQETQYF. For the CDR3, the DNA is TGTGCCAGCAGCTTAGTTAGCCAGCTCCAAGAGACCCAGTACTTC.

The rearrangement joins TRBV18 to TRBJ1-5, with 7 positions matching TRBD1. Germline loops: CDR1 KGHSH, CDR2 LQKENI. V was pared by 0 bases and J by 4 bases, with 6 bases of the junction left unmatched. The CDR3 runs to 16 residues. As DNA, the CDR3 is TGTGCCAGCTCACCACCCTTAATGGACAGGAATCAGCCCCAGCATTTT. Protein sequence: CASSPPLMDRNQPQHF.

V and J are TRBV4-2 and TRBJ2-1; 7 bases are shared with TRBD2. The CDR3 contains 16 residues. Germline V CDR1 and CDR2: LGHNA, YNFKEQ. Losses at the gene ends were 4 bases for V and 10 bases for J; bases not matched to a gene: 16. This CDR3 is CASSPRAGVGLGEQFF. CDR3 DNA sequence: TGTGCCAGCAGCCCTCGGGCGGGAGTGGGTTTAGGCGAGCAGTTCTTC.